Shown below are 13 T cell receptor beta chains from a single sample sequenced in a study of blood T cell repertoires in COVID-19. Assay used: immunoSEQ multiplex PCR; TCRdb lists only in-frame clones, some missing. The repertoire holds under 200,000 clones, with 84% as singletons. Sample: peripheral blood. These receptors all come from a woman aged 70-85 years with COVID-19, enrolled during active disease.

About this clone: In the same sample, other DNA sequences code for this CDR3. The chain carries TRBV18 and TRBJ2-3; 12 nucleotides align to TRBD2. The CDR3 contains 16 residues. After removal of 3 bases from V and 0 bases from J, the junction contained 1 base not matched to a gene. Per the germline V gene, CDR1 is KGHSH and CDR2 is LQKENI. This CDR3 is CASSPLAGGSTDTQYF. The CDR3 region has the DNA TGTGCCAGCTCACCCCTAGCGGGAGGGAGCACAGATACGCAGTATTTT.

The J gene is TRBJ1-2, the V gene TRBV28, with TRBD1 matching 8 bases. Looked up from germline, CDR1 is MDHEN and CDR2 is SYDVKM. The V gene end was trimmed by 6 bases and the J gene end by 4 bases; junction bases not matched to a gene: 7. The CDR3 totals 14 residues. The CDR3 nucleotides are TGTGCCAGCAGGCCCGGACAGGGAGGCTATGGCTACACCTTC. Translation: CASRPGQGGYGYTF.

The V and J genes are TRBV6-5 and TRBJ1-3; 9 positions match TRBD1. V lost 6 bases, J lost 4 bases, and 4 bases stayed unmatched. The CDR3 is 14 amino acids. Germline V gives CDR1 MNHEY, CDR2 SVGAGI. This chain's CDR3 is CASSRDRAGNTIYF. In DNA, the CDR3 is TGTGCCAGCAGCCGGGACAGGGCCGGAAACACCATATATTTT.

This chain joins TRBV5-4 and TRBJ2-7; TRBD1 might be the D (5 bases). V shed 4 bases and J shed 2 bases, with 10 bases lying between them. Germline CDR1 and CDR2: SGHNT and YYREEE (reference sequence). CDR3 size: 13 residues. CDR3 protein: CASSNRITYEQYF. The CDR3, as DNA: TGTGCCAGCAGCAACAGGATTACCTACGAGCAGTACTTC.

This chain joins TRBV5-5 and TRBJ1-2, with D unresolved. The CDR3 length is 12 residues. The V gene lost 4 bases and the J gene lost 4 bases, with 8 bases spanning the gap. Germline CDR1 is SGHKS and CDR2 is YYEKEE (reference sequence). The CDR3 sequence: CASSPTSYGYTF. The CDR3 nucleotides read TGTGCCAGCAGCCCCACTAGCTATGGCTACACCTTC.

The gene calls are TRBV24-1 and TRBJ1-2; 7 nucleotides align to TRBD1. The length of the CDR3 is 15 residues. Per the germline V gene, CDR1 is KGHDR and CDR2 is SFDVKD. Trimming at V came to 4 bases and at J to 7 bases, leaving 11 bases not matched to a gene. CDR3 DNA sequence: TGTGCCACCAGTGACCCAACGAGGGGGCAACGTGGCTACACCTTC. Translating gives CATSDPTRGQRGYTF.

The gene calls are TRBV5-4 and TRBJ2-1; D might be TRBD1 (6 bases). The germline V and J ends were trimmed by 1 base and 6 bases, with 11 bases remaining between them. Germline CDR1 reads SGHNT; CDR2 reads YYREEE (reference sequence). The CDR3 is made up of 14 amino acids. CDR3 amino acids: CASSLLQGRNEQFF. CDR3 nucleotide sequence: TGTGCCAGCAGCTTGTTACAGGGTCGCAATGAGCAGTTCTTC.

This clone was seen only a few times. J is TRBJ1-2 and V is TRBV3-1 (or the pseudogene TRBV3-2); 9 bases are a match to TRBD1. CDR1 is LGHDT and CDR2 is YNNKEL in the germline V gene (reference sequence). The CDR3 consists of 14 residues. V lost 10 bases and J lost 5; bases outside the gene matches: 11. This CDR3 reads CATRDGTGFYGYTF. The CDR3 DNA is TGTGCCACGCGTGATGGGACAGGGTTTTATGGCTACACCTTC.

The rearrangement joins TRBV5-4 to TRBJ1-5; 8 positions match TRBD1. The CDR3 has 14 amino acids. Germline values: CDR1 SGHNT, CDR2 YYREEE (reference sequence). V lost 2 bases and J lost 7; bases outside the gene matches: 5. The CDR3 DNA reads as TGTGCCAGCAGCTTACAGGGGGAAGGCCAGCCCCAGCATTTT. It yields the protein CASSLQGEGQPQHF.

The genes are TRBV28 and TRBJ1-2, with 8 bases that match TRBD1. This CDR3 comprises 15 residues. V dropped 4 bases and J dropped 5; count of bases not matched to a gene: 9. The germline gives CDR1 MDHEN, CDR2 SYDVKM. The CDR3 reads CASSYNRGKGYGYTF. CDR3 bases: TGTGCCAGCAGTTACAACAGGGGGAAGGGGTATGGCTACACCTTC.

A remark on this clone: The same CDR3 also results from other DNA sequences found in this sample. V usage is TRBV24-1 and J usage is TRBJ2-3; 8 nucleotides match TRBD2. The ends lost 4 bases at V and 2 bases at J; junction bases unmatched: 7. Germline V gives CDR1 KGHDR, CDR2 SFDVKD. The CDR3 totals 16 residues. The CDR3 DNA sequence: TGTGCCACCAGTGACCTCGGGGGGGCGGCCACAGATACGCAGTATTTT. This gives the protein CATSDLGGAATDTQYF.

The chain uses TRBV30 and TRBJ2-3; 14 nucleotides align to TRBD2. This CDR3 region has 17 residues. Germline CDR1 and CDR2: GTSNPN and SVGIG (reference sequence). With 4 bases clipped from V and 3 bases from J, the junction kept 9 bases outside the gene matches. Written as DNA, the CDR3 is TGTGCCTGGACCGGGACTAGCGGGAGAGTACGGACAGATACGCAGTATTTT. Translated: CAWTGTSGRVRTDTQYF.

The chain joins TRBV2 to TRBJ2-5; tentative D call: TRBD1 (5 bases). The CDR3 has 14 residues. V shed 3 bases and J shed 5 bases, with 13 bases lying between them. CDR1 and CDR2 (germline): SNHLY, FYNNEI. The CDR3 protein is CASSEGRARETQYF. CDR3 sequence (DNA): TGTGCCAGCAGTGAGGGCAGGGCTAGGGAGACCCAGTACTTC. Filled out from reference TRBV2 and TRBJ2-5, the complete variable domain reads EPEVTQTPSHQVTQMGQEVILRCVPISNHLYFYWYRQILGQKVEFLVSFYNNEISEKSEIFDDQFSVERPDGSNFTLKIRSTKLEDSAMYFCASSEGRARETQYFGPGTRLLVL.